One sample yielded the 14 T cell receptor beta chains listed below, sequenced in a study of blood T cell repertoires in COVID-19 (dated by TCRdb to 2019 to 2021). The library was produced with the immunoSEQ multiplex PCR assay. What TCRdb holds here is the immuneACCESS table cut down to in-frame rearrangements. Part of the clones is not present; checked against another copy, under half of the missing clones reflect an unresolved V gene, and the others are unexplained. The sample records some 200,000 clones, 70% to 90% of which are singletons. The top ten clonotypes cover 5.5% to 8.5% of the sample. The sequenced material came from peripheral blood. The receptors here all came from a woman aged 80 or older in a cohort sampled during active or convalescent COVID-19.

This chain connects TRBV10-2 to TRBJ2-3, with 9 bases aligning to TRBD2. Looked up from germline, CDR1 is WSHSY and CDR2 is SAAADI. This CDR3 comprises 17 residues. Germline trimming cut 5 bases from V and 0 bases from J; bases unmatched to any gene: 9. The CDR3 DNA follows: TGCGCCAGCAGTAGGAGTAGCGGGGGCACTAGCACAGATACGCAGTATTTT. It codes for CASSRSSGGTSTDTQYF.

The V gene is TRBV21-1, the J gene TRBJ2-7; TRBD1 is the table's D call, not checked against the DNA. TRBV21-1 is designated a pseudogene. The CDR3 loop spans 13 amino acids. DNA for the CDR3: TGTGCCTGGATATTTAGGGGGTCCTACGAGCAGTACGTC. Translation: CAWIFRGSYEQYV.

The chain uses TRBV6-1 and TRBJ2-7, with 8 bases fitting TRBD1. The ends lost 0 bases at V and 4 bases at J; junction bases unmatched: 2. CDR1 is MNHNS and CDR2 is SASEGT in the germline V gene. This CDR3 spans 14 amino acids. The CDR3 spells CASSEAWTGYEQYV. Written as DNA, the CDR3 is TGTGCCAGCAGTGAAGCTTGGACAGGGTACGAGCAGTACGTC.

The genes are TRBV5-1 and TRBJ2-7, with 8 nucleotides matching TRBD1. The germline gives CDR1 SGHRS, CDR2 YFSETQ. The V and J ends lost 4 bases and 0 bases, in that order; junction bases with no gene match: 6. The CDR3 totals 15 residues. For the CDR3, the DNA is TGCGCCAGCAGCCCGGGACAGGCGACCTCCTACGAGCAGTACTTC. This gives the protein CASSPGQATSYEQYF.

The chain recombines TRBV5-5 with TRBJ2-7; the match to TRBD2 covers 7 bases. J gave up 7 bases and V 3 bases, and 10 bases lay outside the gene matches. The CDR3 contains 14 residues. Germline CDR1 is SGHKS and CDR2 is YYEKEE (reference sequence). The CDR3 is CASSSRAGKGEQYF. For the CDR3, the DNA is TGTGCCAGCAGCTCCAGAGCGGGGAAAGGGGAGCAGTACTTC.

The gene calls are TRBV11-2 and TRBJ1-2; D gene unclear. This CDR3 is built from 13 residues. V lost 2 bases, J lost 5 bases, and 9 bases lay in between. Germline V gives CDR1 SGHAT, CDR2 FQNNGV. CDR3 nucleotide sequence: TGTGCCAGCAGCTTACGTTCGGAGTATGGCTACACCTTC. Its translation is CASSLRSEYGYTF.

This clone was found once. The J gene is TRBJ2-3, the V gene TRBV4-1, with a tentative D call TRBD2 (6 bases). Per germline, CDR1 MGHRA and CDR2 YSYEKL. This CDR3 has 14 residues. V lost 3 bases, J lost 4 bases, and 11 bases lay in between. The CDR3 region is CASSQTGEADTQYF. CDR3 nucleotide sequence: TGCGCCAGCAGCCAGACGGGAGAAGCAGATACGCAGTATTTT.

The chain joins TRBV10-3 to TRBJ1-4, with D uncertain. In germline, CDR1 is ENHRY, CDR2 SYGVKD. The CDR3 has 15 residues. V was pared by 4 bases and J by 4 bases, with 13 bases between. Here the CDR3 reads CAISAARGNNEKLFF. The CDR3 DNA reads TGTGCCATCAGTGCTGCCCGGGGTAATAATGAAAAACTGTTTTTT.

The chain uses TRBV10-3 and TRBJ2-7; no firm D call. CDR3 size: 11 residues. Per germline, CDR1 ENHRY and CDR2 SYGVKD. The V end lost 5 bases, the J end lost 2 bases, and 4 bases lay between the germline ends. This CDR3 is CAISTTYEQYF. The DNA of the CDR3 is TGTGCCATCAGTACAACCTACGAGCAGTACTTC.

The CDR3 loop is CASSLDSYTEAFF. The CDR3 bases are TGTGCCAGCAGCTTAGACAGTTACACTGAAGCTTTCTTT. The genes are TRBV7-8 and TRBJ1-1, with D unclear. Germline V gives CDR1 SGHVS, CDR2 FQNEAQ. The V and J ends lost 1 base and 3 bases respectively, with 6 bases between them. This CDR3 has 13 amino acids.

This clone was counted only a few times. The V and J genes are TRBV14 and TRBJ1-3; D is possibly TRBD1 (5 bases). Germline CDR1 SGHDN, CDR2 FVKESK. V was cut by 2 bases and J by 3 bases, with 17 bases left in between. CDR3 length equals 17 residues. This chain's CDR3 is CASSQPGLAAGGNTIYF. CDR3 sequence (DNA): TGTGCCAGCAGCCAACCGGGACTCGCGGCTGGTGGAAACACCATATATTTT.

The chain uses TRBV4-1 and TRBJ2-1; 9 nucleotides match TRBD2. The V segment lost 0 bases and the J segment 7 bases; nucleotides outside the gene matches: 7. Germline lookup yields CDR1 MGHRA and CDR2 YSYEKL. CDR3 size: 16 residues. The CDR3 here is CASSQETSGRRNEQFF. CDR3 in DNA: TGCGCCAGCAGCCAAGAGACTAGCGGCAGGAGGAATGAGCAGTTCTTC.

The chain carries TRBV6-5 and TRBJ1-5; D call uncertain. There are 14 residues in the CDR3. The germline V gene has CDR1 MNHEY and CDR2 SVGAGI. The germline V and J ends were trimmed by 6 bases and 1 base, with 10 bases remaining between them. CDR3 DNA sequence: TGTGCCAGCAGCCCAGTTACGAGCAATCAGCCCCAGCATTTT. Its translation: CASSPVTSNQPQHF.

The chain has TRBV10-3 and TRBJ2-7, with TRBD2 identical over 9 bases. The junction had 3 bases not matched to a gene; V was cut back by 8 bases and J by 1 base. The CDR3 covers 13 residues. Germline V gives CDR1 ENHRY, CDR2 SYGVKD. Written as DNA, the CDR3 is TGTGCCATCGCCGCGGGAGGGTCCTACGAGCAGTACGTC. This codes for CAIAAGGSYEQYV.